This T cell receptor beta chain was profiled in a study of blood T cell repertoires in COVID-19. Whole-study context: Sites across the United States, Italy and Spain contributed samples from acute and convalescent COVID-19. The analysed material was cDNA or gDNA that came from T cells, B-cell-depleted T cells, or PBMCs.

CDR1 is MDHEN and CDR2 is SYDVKM in the germline V gene. This CDR3 has 13 amino acids. V shed 7 bases, J shed 12 bases, and the junction held 8 bases outside the gene matches. This clone showed up just once. TCRdb's copy holds only in-frame clones and misses some; the assay was immunoSEQ multiplex PCR. The data show around 90,000 clones, about 82% seen once. Sequencing was done on a sample of peripheral blood. This receptor was taken from a woman aged 70 to 79 with active or convalescent COVID-19. This chain links TRBV28 with TRBJ2-1; 11 positions match TRBD2. DNA for the CDR3: TGTGCCAGCATAGCGGGGGGGAGTTATGTGCAGTTCTTC. Amino acid sequence: CASIAGGSYVQFF.